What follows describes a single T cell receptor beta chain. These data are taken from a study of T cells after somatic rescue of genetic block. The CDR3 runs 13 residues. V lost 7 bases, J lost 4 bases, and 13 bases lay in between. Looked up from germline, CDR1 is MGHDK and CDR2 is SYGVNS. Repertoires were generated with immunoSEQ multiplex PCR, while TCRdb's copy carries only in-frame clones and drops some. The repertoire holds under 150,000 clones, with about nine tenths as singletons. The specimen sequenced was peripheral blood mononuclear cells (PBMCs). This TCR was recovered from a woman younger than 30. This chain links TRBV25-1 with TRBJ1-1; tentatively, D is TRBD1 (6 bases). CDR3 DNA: TGTGCCAGCACCCGAGGGGGGACCACTGAAGCTTTCTTT. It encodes CASTRGGTTEAFF.